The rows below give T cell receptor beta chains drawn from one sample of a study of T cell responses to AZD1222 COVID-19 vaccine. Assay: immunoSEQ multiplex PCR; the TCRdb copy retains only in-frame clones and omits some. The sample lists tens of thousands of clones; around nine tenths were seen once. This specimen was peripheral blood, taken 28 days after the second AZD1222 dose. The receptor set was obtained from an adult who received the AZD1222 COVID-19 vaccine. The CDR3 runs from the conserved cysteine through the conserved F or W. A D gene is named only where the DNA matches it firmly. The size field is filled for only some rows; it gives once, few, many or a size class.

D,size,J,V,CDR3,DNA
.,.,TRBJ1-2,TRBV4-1,CASSQVDSINYGYTF,TGCGCCAGCAGCCAAGTGGACAGCATTAACTATGGCTACACCTTC
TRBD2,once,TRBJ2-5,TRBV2,CASSTRTGGETQYF,TGTGCCAGCAGTACGAGGACGGGGGGGGAGACCCAGTACTTC
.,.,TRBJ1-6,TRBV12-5,CASGLYQRNSPLHF,TGTGCTAGTGGTTTGTACCAAAGGAATTCACCCCTCCACTTT
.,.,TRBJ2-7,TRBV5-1,CASSLWVTQTYEQYF,TGCGCCAGCAGCTTGTGGGTCACCCAAACCTACGAGCAGTACTTC
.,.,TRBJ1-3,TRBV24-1,CATSNGNTIYF,TGTGCCACCAGTAACGGAAACACCATATATTTT
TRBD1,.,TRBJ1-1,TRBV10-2,CASSEGDRGWALGMNTEAFF,TGCGCCAGCAGCGAGGGGGACAGGGGATGGGCACTAGGCATGAACACTGAAGCTTTCTTT
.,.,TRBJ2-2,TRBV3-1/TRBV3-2,CASRLLNTGELFF,TGTGCCAGCAGACTACTGAACACCGGGGAGCTGTTTTTT
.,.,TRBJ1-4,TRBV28,CASRRSASEKLFF,TGTGCCAGCAGACGGAGTGCTTCCGAAAAACTGTTTTTT
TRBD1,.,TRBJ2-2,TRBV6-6,CASSYAGGSNTGELFF,TGTGCCAGCAGTTACGCAGGGGGTTCGAACACCGGGGAGCTGTTTTTT
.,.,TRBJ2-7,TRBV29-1,CSVQTESYEQYF,TGCAGCGTTCAGACGGAGTCTTACGAGCAGTACTTC
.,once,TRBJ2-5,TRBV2,CASSEWSRSETQYF,TGTGCCAGCAGTGAATGGTCGAGGAGTGAGACCCAGTACTTC
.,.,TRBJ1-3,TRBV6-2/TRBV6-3,CASSGGLSGNTIYF,TGTGCCAGCAGTGGCGGGCTCTCTGGAAACACCATATATTTT
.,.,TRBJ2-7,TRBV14,CASSQGRVVYEQYF,TGTGCCAGCAGCCAAGGCCGCGTTGTCTACGAGCAGTACTTC
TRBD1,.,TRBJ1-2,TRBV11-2,CASSLDRRYGYTF,TGTGCCAGCAGCTTGGACAGGCGCTATGGCTACACCTTC
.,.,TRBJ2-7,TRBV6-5,CASSRPGTYEQYF,TGTGCCAGCAGCCGACCCGGGACTTACGAGCAGTACTTC
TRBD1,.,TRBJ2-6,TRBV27,CASSLQQGAPGANVLTF,TGTGCCAGCAGTTTACAACAGGGGGCGCCTGGGGCCAACGTCCTGACTTTC
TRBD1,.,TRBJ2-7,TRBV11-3,CASSQGQGNEQYF,TGTGCCAGCAGCCAGGGACAGGGAAACGAGCAGTACTTC
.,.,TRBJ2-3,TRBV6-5,CASSQYGGSDTQYF,TGTGCCAGCAGTCAATATGGGGGATCGGATACGCAGTATTTT
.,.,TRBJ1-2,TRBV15,CATSRDRAYGYTF,TGTGCCACCAGCAGAGACAGGGCCTATGGCTACACCTTC
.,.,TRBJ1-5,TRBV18,CASSSRDGSNQPQHF,TGTGCCAGCTCATCCCGGGACGGTAGCAATCAGCCCCAGCATTTT
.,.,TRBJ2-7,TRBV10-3,CAIYIPPYEQYF,TGTGCCATTTACATACCGCCCTACGAGCAGTACTTC
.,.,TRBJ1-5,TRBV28,CASEESLVNQPQHF,TGTGCCAGCGAGGAGAGCCTGGTAAACCAGCCCCAGCATTTT
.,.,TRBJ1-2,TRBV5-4,CASSLRGRYGYTF,TGTGCCAGCAGCTTGCGGGGTCGCTATGGCTACACCTTC
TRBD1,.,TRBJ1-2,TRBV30,CAWSPGQVHGYTF,TGTGCCTGGAGTCCGGGACAGGTTCATGGCTACACCTTC
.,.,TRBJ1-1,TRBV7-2,CASSAATGNTEAFF,TGTGCCAGCAGCGCGGCAACAGGGAACACTGAAGCTTTCTTT
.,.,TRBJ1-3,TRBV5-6,CASSWTPGPSSGNTIYF,TGTGCCAGCAGCTGGACGCCGGGCCCTTCCTCTGGAAACACCATATATTTT
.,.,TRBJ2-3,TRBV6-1,CASSERAASTDTQYF,TGTGCCAGCAGTGAACGGGCAGCGAGCACAGATACGCAGTATTTT
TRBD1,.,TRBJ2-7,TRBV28,CASSLLGTGPYEQYF,TGTGCCAGCAGTTTGCTTGGGACAGGGCCCTACGAGCAGTACTTC
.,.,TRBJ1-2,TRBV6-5,CASSYGGYGYTF,TGTGCCAGCAGTTACGGAGGCTATGGCTACACCTTC
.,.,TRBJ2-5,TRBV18,CASSPIQETQYF,TGTGCCAGCTCACCAATTCAAGAGACCCAGTACTTC
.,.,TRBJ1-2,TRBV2,CASSEYGSKSNYGYTF,TGTGCCAGCAGTGAATATGGCAGTAAGTCTAACTATGGCTACACCTTC
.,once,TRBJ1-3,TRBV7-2,CASSFGGGTTIYF,TGTGCCAGCAGCTTCGGAGGGGGAACCACCATATATTTT
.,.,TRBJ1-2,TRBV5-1,CASSLGAGDGYTF,TGCGCCAGCAGCTTGGGTGCGGGAGATGGCTACACCTTC
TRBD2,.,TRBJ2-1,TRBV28,CASSPPSGGGFF,TGTGCCAGCAGTCCCCCCTCGGGGGGAGGGTTCTTC
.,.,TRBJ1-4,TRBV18,CASSPSGSDEKLFF,TGTGCCAGCTCACCTTCGGGATCAGATGAAAAACTGTTTTTT
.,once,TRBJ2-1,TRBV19,CASSMGGSYNEQFF,TGTGCCAGTAGTATGGGGGGCTCCTACAATGAGCAGTTCTTC
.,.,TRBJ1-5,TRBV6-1,CASSEAGGGGAQHF,TGTGCCAGCAGCGAGGCCGGAGGCGGTGGGGCCCAGCATTTT
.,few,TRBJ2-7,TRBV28,CASSLVEGIYEQYF,TGTGCCAGCAGTTTAGTGGAGGGGATCTACGAGCAGTACTTC